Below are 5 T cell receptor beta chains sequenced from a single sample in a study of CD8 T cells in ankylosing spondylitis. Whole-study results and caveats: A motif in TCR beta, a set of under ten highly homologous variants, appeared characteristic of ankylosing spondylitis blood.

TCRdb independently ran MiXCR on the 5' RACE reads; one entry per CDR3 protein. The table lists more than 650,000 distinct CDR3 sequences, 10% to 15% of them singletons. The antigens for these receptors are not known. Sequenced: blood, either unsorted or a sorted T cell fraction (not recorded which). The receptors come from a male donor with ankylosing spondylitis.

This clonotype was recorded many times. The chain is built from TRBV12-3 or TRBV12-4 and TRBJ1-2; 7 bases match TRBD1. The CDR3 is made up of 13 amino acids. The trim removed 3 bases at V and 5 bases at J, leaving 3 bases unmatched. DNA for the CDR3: TGTGCCAGCAGTTTGAACAGGGGTTATGGCTACACCTTC. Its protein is CASSLNRGYGYTF.

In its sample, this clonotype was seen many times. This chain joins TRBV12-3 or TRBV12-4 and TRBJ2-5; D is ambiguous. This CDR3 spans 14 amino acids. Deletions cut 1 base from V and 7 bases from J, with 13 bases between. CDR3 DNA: TGTGCCAGCAGTTTAGGTAGCTTCTACGGGACCCAGTACTTC. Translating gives CASSLGSFYGTQYF.

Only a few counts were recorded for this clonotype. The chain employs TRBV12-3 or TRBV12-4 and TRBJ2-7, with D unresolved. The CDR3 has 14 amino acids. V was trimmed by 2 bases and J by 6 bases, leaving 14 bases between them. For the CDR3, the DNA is TGTGCCAGCAGTTTAAATAGTGGTTCTGCCGAGCAGTACTTC. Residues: CASSLNSGSAEQYF.

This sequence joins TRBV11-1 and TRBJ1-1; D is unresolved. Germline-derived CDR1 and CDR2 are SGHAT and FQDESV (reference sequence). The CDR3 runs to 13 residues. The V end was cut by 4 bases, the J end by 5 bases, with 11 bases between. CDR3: CASSWTDKTEAFF. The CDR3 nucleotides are TGTGCCAGCAGCTGGACTGATAAAACTGAAGCTTTCTTT.

CDR3 protein: CASSQGWVAGQETQYF. In DNA, the CDR3 is TGTGCCAGCAGCCAAGGGTGGGTAGCGGGACAAGAGACCCAGTACTTC. J is TRBJ2-5 and V is TRBV4-2; 8 bases align to TRBD2. The CDR3 has 16 amino acids. CDR1 and CDR2 from the germline V gene are LGHNA and YNFKEQ. V shed 1 base, J shed 2 bases, and the junction held 6 bases outside the gene matches.